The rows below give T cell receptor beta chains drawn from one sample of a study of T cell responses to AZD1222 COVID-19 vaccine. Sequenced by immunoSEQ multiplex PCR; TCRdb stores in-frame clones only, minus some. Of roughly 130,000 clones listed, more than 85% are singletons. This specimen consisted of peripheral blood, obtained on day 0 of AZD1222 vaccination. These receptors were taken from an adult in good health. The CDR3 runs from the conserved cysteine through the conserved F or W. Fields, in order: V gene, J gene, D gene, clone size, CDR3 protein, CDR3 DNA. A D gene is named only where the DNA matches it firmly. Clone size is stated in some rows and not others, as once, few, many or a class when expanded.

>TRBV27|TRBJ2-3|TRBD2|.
CASLSGTSGSRTDTQYF
TGTGCCAGCTTGTCCGGGACTAGCGGGAGTCGAACAGATACGCAGTATTTT
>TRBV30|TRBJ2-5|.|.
CAWSVFSRETQYF
TGTGCCTGGAGTGTATTTTCCCGGGAGACCCAGTACTTC
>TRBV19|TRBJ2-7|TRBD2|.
CASSMGRENRYEQYF
TGTGCCAGTAGTATGGGGCGGGAGAACAGGTACGAGCAGTACTTC
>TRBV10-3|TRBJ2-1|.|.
CATRGRERNEQFF
TGTGCCACCCGGGGGCGGGAGCGTAATGAGCAGTTCTTC
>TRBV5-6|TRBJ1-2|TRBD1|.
CASRRWDRGPDYGYTF
TGTGCCAGCAGGAGATGGGACAGGGGGCCCGACTATGGCTACACCTTC
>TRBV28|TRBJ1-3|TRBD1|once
CASSLNGQGPGNTIYF
TGTGCCAGCAGTTTAAATGGACAGGGGCCCGGAAACACCATATATTTT
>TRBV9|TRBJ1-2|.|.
CASSMDSGKGYTF
TGTGCCAGCAGCATGGACAGCGGGAAGGGCTACACCTTC
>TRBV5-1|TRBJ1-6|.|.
CASSLRQVNSPLHF
TGCGCCAGCAGCTTGAGACAGGTTAATTCACCCCTCCACTTT
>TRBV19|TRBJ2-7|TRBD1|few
CASSSRDRILYEQYF
TGTGCCAGTAGTTCTAGGGACAGGATTCTATACGAGCAGTACTTC
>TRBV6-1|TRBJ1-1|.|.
CASSDQNRHPEAFF
TGTGCCAGCAGTGACCAGAACAGGCACCCTGAAGCTTTCTTT
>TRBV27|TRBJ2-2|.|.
CASSLGPGELFF
TGTGCCAGCAGTTTAGGTCCCGGGGAGCTGTTTTTT
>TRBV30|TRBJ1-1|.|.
CAWNNRAGAEAFF
TGTGCCTGGAATAACAGGGCGGGTGCTGAAGCTTTCTTT
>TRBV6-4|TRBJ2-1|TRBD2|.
CARHSGISSYNEQFF
TGTGCCAGGCATAGCGGGATTAGCTCCTACAATGAGCAGTTCTTC
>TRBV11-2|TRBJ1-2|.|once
CASSQAGGAKGYTF
TGTGCCAGCAGCCAGGCCGGGGGCGCGAAAGGCTACACCTTC
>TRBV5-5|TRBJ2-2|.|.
CASSLGLANTGELFF
TGTGCCAGCAGCTTGGGACTAGCGAACACCGGGGAGCTGTTTTTT
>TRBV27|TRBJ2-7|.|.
CASSLSGGTSYEQYF
TGTGCCAGCAGTTTATCTGGGGGGACAAGCTACGAGCAGTACTTC
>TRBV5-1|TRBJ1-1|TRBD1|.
CASSSTTGTGGEAFF
TGCGCCAGCAGCTCCACTACCGGGACAGGGGGCGAAGCTTTCTTT
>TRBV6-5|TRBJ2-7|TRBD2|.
CASSYGLAGAYEQYF
TGTGCCAGCAGTTACGGGCTAGCGGGGGCCTACGAGCAGTACTTC
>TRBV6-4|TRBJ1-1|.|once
CASSDREESEAFF
TGTGCCAGCAGTGATCGGGAAGAGTCTGAAGCTTTCTTT
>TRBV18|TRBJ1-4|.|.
CASSPPGVRREKLFF
TGTGCCAGCTCACCACCGGGGGTCCGACGGGAAAAACTGTTTTTT
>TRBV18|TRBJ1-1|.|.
CASSPQAARGMNTEAFF
TGTGCCAGCTCACCCCAGGCGGCGAGGGGTATGAACACTGAAGCTTTCTTT
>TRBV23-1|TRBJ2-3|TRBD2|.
CASSQSAGVRTDTQYF
TGCGCCAGCAGTCAATCTGCGGGGGTTAGGACAGATACGCAGTATTTT
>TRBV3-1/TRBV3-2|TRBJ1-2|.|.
CASSASGKGYTF
TGTGCCAGCAGCGCTTCAGGGAAAGGCTACACCTTC
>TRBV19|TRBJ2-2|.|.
CASSMGQATGELFF
TGTGCCAGTAGTATGGGGCAGGCGACCGGGGAGCTGTTTTTT